Listed below are T cell receptor beta chains from one sample, sequenced in a study of PD-1 blockade in classical Hodgkin lymphoma. Sequencing was performed with immunoSEQ multiplex PCR; in TCRdb, only in-frame clones are kept and a portion is missing. The data show tens of thousands of clones, roughly 91% seen once. Sample: peripheral blood mononuclear cells (PBMCs), taken at baseline. Receptors were obtained from a human donor with classical Hodgkin lymphoma. CDR3s include the opening cysteine and the closing phenylalanine or tryptophan. The D gene is left open where the match is weak. Some rows mark clone size as missing; the rest say once, few, many or name a class of expanded clone.

J gene | D gene | V gene | clone size | CDR3 protein | CDR3 DNA
TRBJ2-1 | TRBD2 | TRBV4-1 | NA | CASSQASGGNEQFF | TGCGCCAGCAGCCAAGCTAGCGGGGGGAATGAGCAGTTCTTC
TRBJ2-3 | TRBD1 | TRBV7-3 | NA | CASSLGDRAGGHTDTQYF | TGTGCCAGCAGCTTAGGGGACCGGGCAGGGGGACACACAGATACGCAGTATTTT
TRBJ2-2 | NA | TRBV30 | NA | CAWSHANTGELFF | TGTGCCTGGTCCCACGCGAACACCGGGGAGCTGTTTTTT
TRBJ1-4 | TRBD1 | TRBV30 | once | CAWSVGQGPNEKLFF | TGTGCCTGGAGTGTGGGACAGGGACCTAATGAAAAACTGTTTTTT
TRBJ2-3 | NA | TRBV9 | NA | CASSPRGGDRGSDTQYF | TGTGCCAGCAGCCCGCGGGGGGGGGACAGGGGCTCAGATACGCAGTATTTT
TRBJ1-1 | NA | TRBV30 | NA | CAWSVPPMNTEAFF | TGTGCCTGGAGTGTACCACCTATGAACACTGAAGCTTTCTTT
TRBJ2-7 | NA | TRBV7-9 | NA | CASSLVYSDSYEQYF | TGTGCCAGCAGCTTAGTTTACAGCGATTCCTACGAGCAGTACTTC
TRBJ1-1 | NA | TRBV10-3 | NA | CAISAQQGGLVEAFF | TGTGCCATCAGTGCGCAACAGGGAGGCCTGGTTGAAGCTTTCTTT
TRBJ2-3 | NA | TRBV7-8 | NA | CASHPRESDTQYF | TGTGCCAGCCACCCCCGGGAATCGGATACGCAGTATTTT
TRBJ1-5 | TRBD1 | TRBV30 | NA | CAWSTGQGNQPQHF | TGTGCCTGGAGTACCGGACAGGGCAATCAGCCCCAGCATTTT
TRBJ1-4 | NA | TRBV5-1 | NA | CASSSQGTNEKLFF | TGCGCCAGCAGCTCTCAGGGGACTAATGAAAAACTGTTTTTT
TRBJ2-1 | TRBD2 | TRBV19 | NA | CASSLLAGGIPHIYNEQFF | TGTGCCAGTAGTCTTCTAGCGGGAGGGATTCCCCACATTTACAATGAGCAGTTCTTC
TRBJ2-3 | TRBD1 | TRBV7-2 | NA | CASSSGTATDTQYF | TGTGCCAGCAGCTCCGGGACAGCAACAGATACGCAGTATTTT
TRBJ2-2 | NA | TRBV6-5 | once | CASSYRRTTGELFF | TGTGCCAGCAGTTACCGGAGGACCACCGGGGAGCTGTTTTTT
TRBJ1-5 | NA | TRBV11-2 | NA | CASSQSGLGGNQPQHF | TGTGCCAGCAGCCAATCGGGGCTTGGGGGCAATCAGCCCCAGCATTTT
TRBJ1-2 | NA | TRBV29-1 | NA | CSVTQGTDGYTF | TGCAGCGTAACCCAGGGAACGGATGGCTACACCTTC
TRBJ1-5 | NA | TRBV2 | NA | CASREEGDQPQHF | TGTGCCAGCAGGGAGGAGGGGGATCAGCCCCAGCATTTT
TRBJ2-7 | NA | TRBV7-6 | NA | CASSRIHEQYF | TGTGCCAGCAGCCGAATACACGAGCAGTACTTC
TRBJ2-7 | NA | TRBV27 | NA | CASRGVGYEQYF | TGTGCCAGCAGGGGGGTAGGCTACGAGCAGTACTTC
TRBJ2-5 | NA | TRBV30 | NA | CAWTPGRVGQETQYF | TGTGCCTGGACCCCGGGAAGGGTGGGACAAGAGACCCAGTACTTC
TRBJ2-3 | NA | TRBV5-1 | NA | CASKKQGTDTQYF | TGCGCCAGCAAGAAACAGGGCACAGATACGCAGTATTTT
TRBJ1-6 | NA | TRBV2 | once | CASSGGPYNSPLHF | TGTGCCAGCAGTGGGGGACCGTATAATTCACCCCTCCACTTT
TRBJ2-1 | NA | TRBV6-4 | few | CASSGPGAKPSEQFF | TGTGCCAGCAGTGGACCGGGAGCTAAGCCAAGTGAGCAGTTCTTC
TRBJ2-7 | NA | TRBV28 | NA | CASSLTSYEQYF | TGTGCCAGCAGTTTAACCTCCTACGAGCAGTACTTC
TRBJ1-1 | NA | TRBV9 | NA | CASSVAGGAGNTEAFF | TGTGCCAGCAGCGTAGCTGGGGGCGCGGGGAACACTGAAGCTTTCTTT
TRBJ1-2 | TRBD1 | TRBV6-5 | NA | CASSYTYGQGLYGYTF | TGTGCCAGCAGTTACACCTACGGACAGGGACTCTATGGCTACACCTTC